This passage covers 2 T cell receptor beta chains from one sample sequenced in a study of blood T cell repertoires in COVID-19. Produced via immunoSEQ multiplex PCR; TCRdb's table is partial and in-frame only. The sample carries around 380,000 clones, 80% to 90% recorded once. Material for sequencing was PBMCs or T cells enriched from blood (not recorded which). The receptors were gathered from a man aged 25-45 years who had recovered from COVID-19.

CDR3 in DNA: TGTGCCAGCAGCAGCCGGGACAGGAGCTCCTACGAGCAGTACTTC. Its translation is CASSSRDRSSYEQYF. This sequence joins TRBV7-9 and TRBJ2-7; 8 bases fit TRBD1. Germline V gives CDR1 SEHNR, CDR2 FQNEAQ (reference sequence). This CDR3 has 15 residues. Trimming at V came to 5 bases and at J to 0 bases, leaving 6 bases not matched to a gene.

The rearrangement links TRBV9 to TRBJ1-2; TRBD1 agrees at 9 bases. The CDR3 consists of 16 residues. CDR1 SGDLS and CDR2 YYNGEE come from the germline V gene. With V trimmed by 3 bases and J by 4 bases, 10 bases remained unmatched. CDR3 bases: TGTGCCAGCAGCGCAACTGGGACAGGGCGACTCTATGGCTACACCTTC. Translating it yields CASSATGTGRLYGYTF.